One sample yielded the 29 T cell receptor beta chains listed below, sequenced in a study of response to subunit inactivated influenza vaccine. MiXCR was run by TCRdb on the RT-PCR reads, yielding one entry per CDR3 protein. Counted here are hundreds of thousands of distinct CDR3 sequences, about 15% occurring once; the ten biggest clones make up around 6.5%. The sample here was PBMCs from blood, taken 14 to 15 days before vaccination. The receptors were sampled from a man in his forties or fifties who received an inactivated influenza vaccine.

This clonotype was seen a few times. The CDR3 DNA reads as TGCGCCAGCAGCCAATCCACAGCGGTGGGGGTGATTAGCAATCAGCCCCAGCATTTT. This codes for CASSQSTAVGVISNQPQHF. The genes are TRBV4-1 and TRBJ1-5; the D gene is possibly TRBD1 (5 bases). The V end lost 2 bases, the J end lost 0 bases, and 20 bases lay between the germline ends. The CDR3 contains 19 residues. Germline lookup yields CDR1 MGHRA and CDR2 YSYEKL.

This clonotype was detected ten times or more. This sequence joins TRBV12-3 or TRBV12-4 and TRBJ1-1; TRBD1 aligns across 8 bases. The CDR3 runs to 14 residues. The junction had 8 bases not matched to a gene; V was cut back by 6 bases and J by 5 bases. The CDR3 sequence is CASRSRTGRTEAFF. The CDR3 DNA reads TGTGCCAGCAGAAGCAGGACAGGGAGGACTGAAGCTTTCTTT.

This clonotype was detected a few times. The chain carries TRBV20-1 and TRBJ2-2; D remains ambiguous. The CDR3 spans 11 residues. Germline assignment: CDR1 DFQATT and CDR2 SNEGSKA (reference sequence). V lost 4 bases and J lost 3, with 3 bases in between. CDR3 sequence: CSATDTGELFF. DNA for the CDR3: TGCAGTGCTACCGACACCGGGGAGCTGTTTTTT.

There are many counts of this clonotype. The chain employs TRBV11-1 and TRBJ2-2, with D possibly matching TRBD1 (5 bases). Germline V lookup: CDR1 SGHAT, CDR2 FQDESV (reference sequence). The CDR3 has 15 residues. Trimming removed 3 bases at V and 13 bases at J, with 21 bases between. The CDR3 sequence: CASSLGLGKSLRLFF. CDR3 nucleotide sequence: TGTGCCAGCAGCTTGGGGCTGGGAAAGAGTTTACGGCTGTTTTTT. Looking up the rest from reference TRBV11-1 and TRBJ2-2 gives the full variable domain: EAEVAQSPRYKITEKSQAVAFWCDPISGHATLYWYRQILGQGPELLVQFQDESVVDDSQLPKDRFSAERLKGVDSTLKIQPAELGDSAMYLCASSLGLGKSLRLFFGEGSRLTVL.

This rearrangement joins TRBV11-2 to TRBJ2-7; tentative D call: TRBD2 (5 bases). Germline V lookup: CDR1 SGHAT, CDR2 FQNNGV. CDR3 size: 13 residues. Trimming took off 5 bases at V and 7 bases at J, with 15 bases between the two ends. CDR3 loop: CASSRNLAREQYF. The CDR3 coding sequence is TGTGCCAGCAGCAGAAATCTAGCCCGGGAGCAGTACTTC.

The rearrangement uses TRBV24-1 and TRBJ2-1; TRBD2 aligns across 13 bases. From germline, CDR1 is KGHDR and CDR2 SFDVKD. V was pared by 3 bases and J by 8 bases, with 12 bases of the junction left unmatched. CDR3 length: 18 residues. CDR3 in amino acids: CATSDPWTSGSNRDEQFF. The CDR3 coding sequence is TGTGCCACCAGTGATCCGTGGACTAGCGGGAGTAATAGGGATGAGCAGTTCTTC.

This chain uses TRBV18 with TRBJ1-1, with D perhaps matching TRBD1 (6 bases). V was pared by 3 bases and J by 0 bases, with 8 bases between. The CDR3 is 14 residues long. In germline, CDR1 is KGHSH, CDR2 LQKENI. CDR3 sequence reads: CASSPDSMNTEAFF. The CDR3 DNA sequence: TGTGCCAGCTCACCGGACAGTATGAACACTGAAGCTTTCTTT.

This clonotype was recorded at least ten times. The chain carries TRBV11-2 and TRBJ2-5, with TRBD1 identical over 10 bases. CDR1 and CDR2 (germline): SGHAT, FQNNGV. The V and J ends lost 5 bases and 5 bases, in that order; junction bases with no gene match: 11. This CDR3 region has 16 residues. The CDR3: CASSDGQGVIRETQYF. The DNA for the CDR3 is TGTGCCAGCAGCGACGGACAGGGGGTAATCCGGGAGACCCAGTACTTC.

The gene calls are TRBV20-1 and TRBJ2-1; D gene uncertain. Trimming took 0 bases from V and 3 from J, leaving 15 bases between them. There are 16 residues in the CDR3. Germline V lookup: CDR1 DFQATT, CDR2 SNEGSKA (reference sequence). The CDR3 sequence: CSARDAVTGFYNEQFF. The CDR3 DNA sequence: TGCAGTGCTAGAGACGCAGTAACTGGGTTCTACAATGAGCAGTTCTTC.

At least ten counts were recorded for this clonotype. The CDR3 nucleotides read TGTGCCAGTAGTATTCGGCTAGCGGGGGATCTAAAAAGGGAGCAGTTCTTC. Translation: CASSIRLAGDLKREQFF. The V call is TRBV19, the J call TRBJ2-1, with 10 bases identical to TRBD2. J was trimmed by 10 bases and V by 3 bases; bases with no gene match: 15. CDR3 length equals 17 residues. Germline V gene data show CDR1 as LNHDA and CDR2 as SQIVND (reference sequence).

This clonotype was seen a few times. CDR3: CAISEERNNEQFF. The CDR3 DNA is TGTGCCATCAGTGAAGAGCGGAACAATGAGCAGTTCTTC. The rearrangement joins TRBV10-3 to TRBJ2-1, with D perhaps matching TRBD2 (5 bases). Per the germline V gene, CDR1 is ENHRY and CDR2 is SYGVKD. The CDR3 sequence is 13 residues long. V dropped 3 bases and J dropped 5 bases, with 8 bases sitting between them.

The J gene is TRBJ2-3, the V gene TRBV28; tentatively, D is TRBD2 (6 bases). From germline, CDR1 is MDHEN and CDR2 SYDVKM. CDR3 length: 17 residues. V dropped 7 bases and J dropped 0 bases, with 20 bases sitting between them. CDR3 nucleotide sequence: TGTGCCAGCAAAGGGGAAGTAGCGGCCCTAAGCACAGATACGCAGTATTTT. Protein sequence: CASKGEVAALSTDTQYF.

V and J are TRBV4-2 and TRBJ2-7; 8 bases match TRBD2. The CDR3 extends over 17 amino acids. J was trimmed by 2 bases and V by 0 bases; bases with no gene match: 9. Germline V lookup: CDR1 LGHNA, CDR2 YNFKEQ. CDR3 region: CASSQDREREKTYEQYF. In DNA, the CDR3 is TGTGCCAGCAGCCAAGATCGCGAGCGGGAGAAAACCTACGAGCAGTACTTC.

This clonotype was seen more than once but under ten times. The chain carries TRBV9 and TRBJ2-5; D not certain. V was cut by 3 bases and J by 2 bases, with 11 bases left in between. The germline V gene encodes CDR1 SGDLS and CDR2 YYNGEE. This CDR3 contains 14 residues. The DNA of the CDR3 is TGTGCCAGCAGCGCCCTCCCCGGACAAGAGACCCAGTACTTC. This translates into CASSALPGQETQYF.

This clonotype was seen ten or more times. The chain combines TRBV12-3 or TRBV12-4 with TRBJ2-3; tentatively, D is TRBD2 (5 bases). The CDR3 contains 16 residues. V was pared by 2 bases and J by 7 bases, with 19 bases between. CDR3 residues: CASSLLLYRGENTQYF. For the CDR3, the DNA is TGTGCCAGCAGTTTACTCTTATACCGGGGAGAGAATACGCAGTATTTT.

This clonotype was recorded a few times. J is TRBJ2-7 and V is TRBV28; the match to TRBD2 covers 14 bases. This CDR3 is built from 16 residues. Germline V gene data show CDR1 as MDHEN and CDR2 as SYDVKM. After removal of 6 bases from V and 2 bases from J, the junction contained 6 bases not matched to a gene. CDR3 nucleotides: TGTGCCAGCAGAACGGGACTAGCGGGAGAGACCTACGAGCAGTACTTC. Its translation is CASRTGLAGETYEQYF.

Note on this clonotype: A read error may explain this, as a much larger clone is one base away. V gene TRBV2 combines with J gene TRBJ2-2, with D possibly matching TRBD1 (6 bases). CDR3 length: 18 residues. With 6 bases removed from V and 2 bases from J, the gap between germline ends came to 22 bases. The germline V gene has CDR1 SNHLY and CDR2 FYNNEI. The CDR3 DNA is TGTGCCAGCAGGGGTATCCGGGACACAGCCCTAAACACCGGGGAGCTGTTTTTT. Protein product: CASRGIRDTALNTGELFF.

This clonotype appeared many times. The CDR3 region is CASSYAFNTEAFF. CDR3 DNA: TGTGCCAGCAGTTACGCCTTCAACACTGAAGCTTTCTTT. This chain uses TRBV6-2 or TRBV6-3 with TRBJ1-1; D is unresolved. V was trimmed by 2 bases and J by 2 bases, leaving 6 bases between them. Per germline, CDR1 MNHEY and CDR2 SVGEGT. The CDR3 is made up of 13 amino acids.

The chain couples TRBV6-1 to TRBJ2-7, with D perhaps assigned TRBD1 or TRBD2 (5 bases each). The CDR3 loop spans 16 amino acids. V shed 5 bases and J shed 1 base, with 18 bases lying between them. Germline V gene lookup returns CDR1 MNHNS and CDR2 SASEGT. CDR3 bases: TGTGCCAGCAGTACGATAGGGACGGTACCTTCCTACGAGCAGTACTTC. This translates into CASSTIGTVPSYEQYF.

On this clonotype itself: This clone may be a read error of a much larger clone one base away. This chain connects TRBV4-2 to TRBJ2-3; D may be TRBD2 (7 bases). V lost 7 bases and J lost 1, with 9 bases in between. The V gene's germline CDR1 is LGHNA and CDR2 YNFKEQ. The CDR3 totals 13 residues. CDR3 amino acids: CASKGGGTDTQYF. The CDR3 coding sequence is TGTGCCAGCAAAGGGGGGGGCACAGATACGCAGTATTTT.

This clonotype has only a few counts. This chain joins TRBV6-2 or TRBV6-3 and TRBJ2-3, with D perhaps TRBD1 (5 bases). The CDR3 runs 16 residues. Germline V gene sequence: CDR1 MNHEY, CDR2 SVGEGT. V shed 2 bases and J shed 0 bases, with 12 bases lying between them. CDR3: CASSYPRGSSTDTQYF. CDR3 in DNA: TGTGCCAGCAGTTACCCAAGGGGCTCAAGCACAGATACGCAGTATTTT.

The V and J genes are TRBV9 and TRBJ2-7; D is uncertain. Germline assignment: CDR1 SGDLS and CDR2 YYNGEE. V dropped 3 bases and J dropped 5 bases, with 18 bases sitting between them. CDR3 size: 15 residues. The CDR3 region has the DNA TGTGCCAGCAGCGCGACGAGGTGGGTCTGGGACGAGCAGTACTTC. This translates into CASSATRWVWDEQYF.

This clonotype was seen a single time. This chain uses TRBV5-1 with TRBJ2-1; no reliable D call. Trimming removed 4 bases from V and 10 bases from J, with 15 bases in between. Germline V gene sequence: CDR1 SGHRS, CDR2 YFSETQ. This CDR3 comprises 13 residues. CDR3 sequence: CASSPAPGREQFF. The CDR3 DNA follows: TGCGCCAGCAGCCCCGCCCCCGGACGGGAGCAGTTCTTC.

The chain is built from TRBV6-1 and TRBJ1-2; weak D call: TRBD1 (5 bases). The CDR3 extends over 14 amino acids. Looked up from germline, CDR1 is MNHNS and CDR2 is SASEGT. V lost 1 base and J lost 3, with 9 bases in between. CDR3 nucleotide sequence: TGTGCCAGCAGTGAAGAGGGGTCCCACTATGGCTACACCTTC. Its translation: CASSEEGSHYGYTF.

A few counts support this clonotype. V gene TRBV4-3 combines with J gene TRBJ2-3, with D maybe TRBD1 (6 bases). From germline, CDR1 is LGHNA and CDR2 YSLEER. V shed 0 bases and J shed 2 bases, with 18 bases lying between them. The CDR3 is made up of 18 amino acids. The CDR3, as DNA: TGCGCCAGCAGCCAAGAGGTCGCAGGGGTATTTCCCACAGATACGCAGTATTTT. Amino acid sequence: CASSQEVAGVFPTDTQYF.

This clonotype showed up many times. The CDR3 protein is CASSAGTSGSYEQYF. CDR3 nucleotide sequence: TGTGCCAGCAGCGCCGGGACTAGCGGGAGTTACGAGCAGTACTTC. V gene TRBV9 combines with J gene TRBJ2-7, with TRBD2 matching 14 bases. CDR3 length: 15 residues. Trimming removed 3 bases from V and 4 bases from J; junction bases left unmatched: 3. Per germline, CDR1 SGDLS and CDR2 YYNGEE.

The chain has TRBV5-1 and TRBJ2-1, with D perhaps TRBD2 (6 bases). Germline CDR1 reads SGHRS; CDR2 reads YFSETQ. The length of the CDR3 is 14 residues. Trimming took 3 bases from V and 6 from J, leaving 13 bases between them. CDR3 sequence reads: CASSSTGTSNEQFF. The CDR3 DNA sequence: TGCGCCAGCAGCTCGACCGGGACTTCCAATGAGCAGTTCTTC.

This clonotype was picked up a small number of times. This chain joins TRBV9 and TRBJ1-2; no clear D. The CDR3 sequence is 13 residues long. Looked up from germline, CDR1 is SGDLS and CDR2 is YYNGEE. Between the trimmed V and J ends, which lost 0 bases and 1 base, there was a span of 4 bases. CDR3 coding DNA: TGTGCCAGCAGCGTAGTGCTTAACTATGGCTACACCTTC. Translated, it gives CASSVVLNYGYTF.

This clonotype was detected many times. The chain is built from TRBV5-1 and TRBJ2-3; tentatively, D is TRBD1 (5 bases). Trimming removed 4 bases from V and 4 bases from J, with 10 bases in between. CDR3 length: 13 amino acids. The germline gives CDR1 SGHRS, CDR2 YFSETQ. CDR3 DNA sequence: TGCGCCAGCAGCAGACAGCACCCAGATACGCAGTATTTT. It codes for CASSRQHPDTQYF.